The rows below give T cell receptor beta chains drawn from one sample of a study of metastatic and nonmetastatic thyroid tumors. Using MiXCR, TCRdb re-called clones from the PCR reads. The repertoire holds 53,000 or so clones, with approximately 22% as singletons. The sequenced sample was blood. The receptors were gathered from a female donor with papillary thyroid cancer or a benign thyroid nodule (not recorded which). Some clones in this sample may be carry-over from other donors' samples. Each CDR3 is given with its conserved first and last residue. Each record gives: V gene, D gene, J gene, clone size, CDR3 protein, CDR3 DNA. D genes are given only for firm matches. Clone size is shown for a subset of rows, as once, few, many or a class of expanded clone.

TRBV2	-	TRBJ2-1	many	CASVGSSKGKQFF	TGTGCCAGCGTTGGTAGCTCAAAAGGGAAGCAGTTCTTC
TRBV5-1	-	TRBJ1-4	-	CASSFTTRGGTNEKLFF	TGCGCCAGCAGCTTTACGACTAGAGGCGGTACCAATGAAAAACTGTTTTTT
TRBV7-9	-	TRBJ2-3	many	CASSPAIGVFTDTQYF	TGTGCCAGCAGCCCAGCAATAGGGGTTTTCACAGATACGCAGTATTTT
TRBV12-3/TRBV12-4	-	TRBJ2-3	many	CASSLLLGGTDTQYF	TGTGCCAGCAGTTTACTATTAGGAGGCACAGATACGCAGTATTTT
TRBV30	TRBD1	TRBJ2-7	many	CAFIRQGPSYEQYF	TGTGCCTTTATTCGACAGGGGCCGTCCTACGAGCAGTACTTC
TRBV10-3	-	TRBJ2-5	many	CAISSSQETQYF	TGTGCCATCAGCTCCTCCCAAGAGACCCAGTACTTC
TRBV28	-	TRBJ2-2	many	CASSLLDNTGELFF	TGTGCCAGCAGTTTATTAGATAACACCGGGGAGCTGTTTTTT
TRBV19	-	TRBJ2-7	many	CASSPEAALTYEQYF	TGTGCCAGTAGCCCAGAGGCCGCCTTAACCTACGAGCAGTACTTC
TRBV29-1	-	TRBJ1-2	many	CSVRTEGYTF	TGCAGCGTACGGACAGAAGGCTACACCTTC
TRBV5-1	TRBD1	TRBJ2-7	-	CASRDRDRVPEQYF	TGCGCCAGCAGGGACCGGGACAGGGTTCCCGAGCAGTACTTC
TRBV2	TRBD1	TRBJ1-4	many	CASIRQGASGEKLFF	TGTGCCAGCATTCGACAGGGGGCTAGTGGTGAAAAACTGTTTTTT
TRBV20-1	TRBD2	TRBJ2-7	-	CSAGRGGGVFYEQYF	TGCAGTGCCGGACGGGGGGGCGGAGTGTTCTACGAGCAGTACTTC
TRBV10-3	TRBD1	TRBJ2-2	few	CAISETGVNTGELFF	TGTGCCATCAGCGAGACAGGGGTGAACACCGGGGAGCTGTTTTTT
TRBV4-1	TRBD2	TRBJ2-4	many	CASSQEGAGLAGTKNIQYF	TGCGCCAGCAGCCAAGAGGGGGCCGGACTAGCGGGGACTAAAAACATTCAGTACTTC
TRBV7-2	-	TRBJ2-7	-	CANSYASNSYEQYF	TGTGCCAACAGTTATGCGAGCAACTCCTACGAGCAGTACTTC
TRBV7-9	TRBD2	TRBJ2-7	many	CASSLILAGVHEQYF	TGTGCCAGCAGCTTAATACTAGCGGGAGTTCACGAGCAGTACTTC
TRBV27	-	TRBJ2-7	many	CASSPGLAPYEQYF	TGTGCCAGCAGTCCGGGACTCGCCCCCTACGAGCAGTACTTC
TRBV12-3/TRBV12-4	-	TRBJ1-5	many	CASSDYGQPQHF	TGTGCCAGCAGTGACTACGGGCAGCCCCAGCATTTT
TRBV30	-	TRBJ1-2	many	CAWSPPRSYGYTF	TGTGCCTGGAGCCCTCCCAGGAGTTATGGCTACACCTTC
TRBV3-1	-	TRBJ1-1	many	CASSLRGQGNTEAFF	TGTGCCAGCAGCCTTCGAGGCCAGGGGAACACTGAAGCTTTCTTT
TRBV7-9	TRBD1	TRBJ2-4	many	CASSPTGGSKNIQYF	TGTGCCAGCAGCCCGACAGGGGGCTCTAAAAACATTCAGTACTTC
TRBV2	-	TRBJ2-6	many	CASSEEGYAEWGANVLTF	TGTGCCAGCAGTGAAGAGGGGTACGCGGAGTGGGGGGCCAACGTCCTGACTTTC
TRBV27	TRBD1	TRBJ1-6	-	CASSPRGRSDSPLHF	TGTGCCAGTAGTCCGAGGGGGCGCTCTGATTCACCCCTCCACTTT
TRBV20-1	-	TRBJ2-1	-	CSARVRPLPSNEQFF	TGCAGTGCTAGAGTCCGGCCCCTTCCCTCCAATGAGCAGTTCTTC
TRBV9	-	TRBJ1-5	many	CASTRFRRRNQPQHF	TGTGCCAGCACCCGCTTTAGACGGAGAAATCAGCCCCAGCATTTT
TRBV7-8	TRBD2	TRBJ2-7	many	CASSQKTGTSVYEQYF	TGTGCCAGCAGTCAAAAAACCGGGACTAGCGTCTACGAGCAGTACTTC
TRBV20-1	TRBD2	TRBJ2-1	medium-sized	CSASGLAGVDNEQFF	TGCAGTGCTTCCGGACTAGCGGGAGTCGACAATGAGCAGTTCTTC
TRBV5-5	TRBD1	TRBJ2-1	many	CASSPDRGTEQFF	TGTGCCAGCAGCCCTGACAGGGGTACTGAGCAGTTCTTC
TRBV5-4	-	TRBJ1-2	many	CASSLRLGGYGYTF	TGTGCCAGCAGCTTGAGGCTGGGGGGCTATGGCTACACCTTC
TRBV7-8	TRBD1	TRBJ2-7	-	CASSSGTGALAASYEQYF	TGTGCCAGCAGCTCCGGGACAGGGGCACTAGCGGCTTCCTACGAGCAGTACTTC
TRBV12-3/TRBV12-4	-	TRBJ2-7	many	CASSFGSYEQYF	TGTGCCAGCAGTTTTGGTTCATACGAGCAGTACTTC
TRBV11-2	-	TRBJ1-5	many	CASRGHQNQPQHF	TGTGCCAGCAGGGGACACCAAAATCAGCCCCAGCATTTT
TRBV5-1	-	TRBJ2-5	-	CASSLVSGTETQYF	TGCGCCAGCAGCTTGGTATCTGGGACGGAGACCCAGTACTTC